The sequence of this T cell receptor (beta chain) was determined in a study of human T cells and chemical hapten exposure. Trimming cost V 2 bases and J 5 bases, with 10 bases left between them. This CDR3 region has 14 residues. TCRdb used MiXCR to reprocess the RACE reads, holding one entry per CDR3 protein. The sample lists under 450,000 distinct CDR3 sequences, under 6.5% seen once, with around 6% in the top ten. Time point specified: patch test 2, 6 weeks after DPC sensitization. The treatment is: therapeutic diphenylcyclopropenone sensitization with weekly scalp DPC. In its sample, this clonotype was seen many times.

The sequence was obtained from a woman between 18 and 30 years old with alopecia areata. Some clones in this sample may be carry-over from other donors' samples. The rearrangement uses TRBV12-3 or TRBV12-4 and TRBJ1-5; no definite D call. The starting material was whole blood, obtained in connection with sensitization to the hapten diphenylcyclopropenone (DPC). The CDR3 DNA reads TGTGCCAGCAGTTTAAGGCGGGCCTATCAGCCCCAGCATTTT. Translating gives CASSLRRAYQPQHF.